This TCR beta chain was observed in a study of cytomegalovirus exposure and HLA in healthy donors. Study-level points and caveats: Segments of the TCR beta V type were, in most cases, productive about 90% or about 30% of the time in an earlier analysis.

About this clone itself: Antigen specificity is unknown.

The CDR3 has 14 amino acids. The germline V gene has CDR1 SGHTA and CDR2 FQGTGA. Trimming at V came to 6 bases and at J to 2 bases, leaving 5 bases not matched to a gene. The PCR contained 60 Vbeta and 13 Jbeta primers. Assay: immunoSEQ multiplex PCR; the TCRdb copy retains only in-frame clones and omits some. The data hold 200,000 or so clones, with 70% to 80% observed a single time. The gene calls are TRBV7-3 and TRBJ1-1; 8 nucleotides match TRBD1. This TCR came from a male donor in good health and CMV-seropositive. The sample comprised PBMCs. The CDR3 spells CASSFSGGNTEAFF. In DNA, the CDR3 is TGTGCCAGCAGTTTCTCAGGGGGCAACACTGAAGCTTTCTTT.